This TCR beta chain was captured in a study of blood T cell repertoires in COVID-19. For the study at large: Material from acute and convalescent COVID-19 was sourced from the United States, Italy and Spain. In each case, the material was cDNA or gDNA derived from T cells, B-cell-depleted T cells, or PBMCs.

The CDR3 spans 14 residues. The germline gives CDR1 SNHLY, CDR2 FYNNEI. Trimming pared 5 bases from V and 7 bases from J, leaving 15 bases between. The protocol was immunoSEQ multiplex PCR, while the TCRdb copy is restricted to in-frame clones and leaves out a portion. The data hold about 380,000 clones, with 85% observed a single time. This sequence originates from a woman between 18 and 30 years old with acute or convalescent COVID-19. V usage is TRBV2 and J usage is TRBJ2-1; a possible D gene is TRBD2 (7 bases). Sample: peripheral blood. Here the CDR3 DNA reads TGTGCCAGCAGTCGACCGGGGGGCCAGAATGAGCAGTTCTTC. This encodes CASSRPGGQNEQFF.